This TCR beta chain was identified in a study of beta chain features in type 1 diabetes. The whole isolated RNA underwent reverse transcription, so sequencing captured expressed TCRB transcripts. Assay used: immunoSEQ multiplex PCR; TCRdb lists only in-frame clones, some missing. The sample has about 42,000 clones, about half seen once; the top ten hold 0.2% to 0.3%. The CDR3 consists of 19 residues. Losses at the gene ends were 5 bases for V and 4 bases for J; bases not matched to a gene: 19. Germline CDR1 and CDR2: SGHVS and FQNEAQ. On this clone: Its antigen is currently unknown.

General study findings and limits: With patients and controls alike, PCR might favor shorter templates to an equal degree. The question left open here concerned HLA type influencing TCRB rearrangement.

Material for sequencing was stem cell memory CD4+ T cells from blood. The chain carries TRBV7-8 and TRBJ2-5; 10 bases map to TRBD2. The TCR sequence derives from a woman aged 25 to 39 in good health. CDR3 amino acids: CASSPTTRGASGRGETQYF. For the CDR3, the DNA is TGTGCCAGCAGCCCAACTACCCGGGGGGCTAGCGGGAGAGGAGAGACCCAGTACTTC.